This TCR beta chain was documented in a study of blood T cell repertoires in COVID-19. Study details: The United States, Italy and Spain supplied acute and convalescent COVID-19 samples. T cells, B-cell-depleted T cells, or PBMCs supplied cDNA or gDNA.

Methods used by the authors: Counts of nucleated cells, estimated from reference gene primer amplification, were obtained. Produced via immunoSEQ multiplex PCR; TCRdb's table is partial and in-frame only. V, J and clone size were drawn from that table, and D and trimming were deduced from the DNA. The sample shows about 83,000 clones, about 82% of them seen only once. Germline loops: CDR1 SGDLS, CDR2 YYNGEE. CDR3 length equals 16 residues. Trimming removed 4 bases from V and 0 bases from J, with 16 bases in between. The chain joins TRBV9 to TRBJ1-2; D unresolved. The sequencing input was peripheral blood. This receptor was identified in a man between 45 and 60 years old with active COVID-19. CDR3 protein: CASSQLPETSNYGYTF. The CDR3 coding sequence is TGTGCCAGCAGCCAACTACCCGAGACCTCTAACTATGGCTACACCTTC.